The TCR beta chain described here comes from a study of blood T cells in healthy people across ages. Approximately 10 milliliters of peripheral blood were drawn from each donor into EDTA-treated tubes. The CDR3 is made up of 16 amino acids. V lost 0 bases to trimming and J lost 4 bases, with 10 bases between them. Germline V CDR1 and CDR2: SGHDN, FVKESK. Next came a second PCR, run for about 6 to 11 cycles, which used a sample-barcoded 5' primer along with a J-beta primer mix. Sequencing of every sample gave 2.5 million or more CDR3-containing paired-end reads. A single record per CDR3 protein comes from TCRdb applying MiXCR to the 5' RACE reads. The sample has 600,000 to 800,000 distinct CDR3 sequences; 20% to 25% are singletons.

What was sequenced was blood. V and J are TRBV14 and TRBJ2-6; D is unclear. The sequence was collected from a man between 65 and 85 years old in good health. The CDR3 DNA reads TGTGCCAGCAGCCAAGATCAGTTGGCAGGGGCCAACGTCCTGACTTTC. Translating it yields CASSQDQLAGANVLTF.